This passage covers 30 T cell receptor beta chains from one sample sequenced in a study of PD-L1 blockade in urothelial cancer. Noted time point: pretreatment peripheral blood. Clones were read by immunoSEQ multiplex PCR, and TCRdb kept only the in-frame ones, dropping some. The sample has tens of thousands of clones; about 90% are singletons. The source was PBMCs, collected around atezolizumab (anti-PD-L1) treatment. Every receptor here comes from a man aged 60-69 years with urothelial cancer.

The gene calls are TRBV5-1 and TRBJ1-3; D gene unclear. Germline V gene sequence: CDR1 SGHRS, CDR2 YFSETQ. V was trimmed by 3 bases and J by 4 bases, leaving 14 bases between them. The CDR3 has 15 amino acids. The CDR3 loop reads CASSWEDYKGNTIYF. Written as DNA, the CDR3 is TGCGCCAGCAGCTGGGAGGATTACAAAGGAAACACCATATATTTT.

This sequence joins TRBV19 and TRBJ2-1; D might be TRBD2 (6 bases). The CDR3 extends over 14 amino acids. Germline V gives CDR1 LNHDA, CDR2 SQIVND (reference sequence). Deletions cut 5 bases from V and 0 bases from J, with 8 bases between. CDR3 in DNA: TGTGCCAGTAGTGCGGGACGCTCCTACAATGAGCAGTTCTTC. This codes for CASSAGRSYNEQFF.

This chain connects TRBV11-2 to TRBJ1-1, with D possibly TRBD1 on 5 matching bases. This CDR3 region has 14 residues. The V gene lost 2 bases and the J gene lost 4 bases, with 11 bases spanning the gap. Per germline, CDR1 SGHAT and CDR2 FQNNGV. The CDR3 protein is CASSLRQSGTEAFF. DNA for the CDR3: TGTGCCAGCAGCTTAAGACAGTCAGGCACTGAAGCTTTCTTT.

V is TRBV19 and J is TRBJ1-3; tentative D call: TRBD1 (5 bases). V was trimmed by 4 bases and J by 4 bases, leaving 17 bases between them. This CDR3 has 16 residues. CDR1 and CDR2 from the germline V gene are LNHDA and SQIVND (reference sequence). Written as DNA, the CDR3 is TGTGCCAGTAGTACCTCGGGACTATACCGCGGAAACACCATATATTTT. As protein: CASSTSGLYRGNTIYF.

This clone appeared once. This chain links TRBV7-2 with TRBJ1-6, with a weak D call TRBD1 (5 bases). V was cut by 3 bases and J by 5 bases, with 11 bases left in between. CDR1 is SGHTA, CDR2 FQGNSA, per germline. The CDR3 has 15 amino acids. The CDR3, as DNA: TGTGCCAGCAGCTTGCTTGGCAGGGATAATTCACCCCTCCACTTT. It specifies CASSLLGRDNSPLHF.

This clone appeared a few times. The genes are TRBV7-8 and TRBJ2-5; the D gene is possibly TRBD1 (6 bases). Between the trimmed V and J ends, which lost 8 bases and 1 base, there was a span of 11 bases. This CDR3 spans 13 amino acids. CDR1 is SGHVS and CDR2 is FQNEAQ in the germline V gene. CDR3 loop: CASCRTVQETQYF. The DNA of the CDR3 is TGTGCCAGCTGTCGGACAGTCCAAGAGACCCAGTACTTC.

The chain couples TRBV7-3 to TRBJ2-7; 7 bases fit TRBD1. Per the germline V gene, CDR1 is SGHTA and CDR2 is FQGTGA. The J segment lost 2 bases and the V segment lost 3 bases, leaving 7 bases of the junction unmatched. This CDR3 comprises 15 residues. CDR3 residues: CASSLAPGTAYEQYF. CDR3 nucleotides: TGTGCCAGCAGCTTGGCGCCTGGGACAGCCTACGAGCAGTACTTC.

The genes are TRBV6-6 and TRBJ1-2, with 8 positions matching TRBD1. V lost 8 bases and J lost 7; bases outside the gene matches: 6. Germline V gene data show CDR1 as MNHNY and CDR2 as SVGAGI (reference sequence). The CDR3 covers 12 residues. This chain's CDR3 is CASEGQAFGYTF. The CDR3 bases are TGTGCCAGCGAGGGACAGGCTTTTGGCTACACCTTC.

The chain has TRBV6-5 and TRBJ2-3; 7 bases line up with TRBD1. V lost 6 bases and J lost 2; bases outside the gene matches: 5. CDR1 and CDR2 from the germline V gene are MNHEY and SVGAGI. The CDR3 runs 14 residues. The CDR3 DNA is TGTGCCAGCAGATCTACAGGGGACACAGATACGCAGTATTTT. It is translated as CASRSTGDTDTQYF.

The gene calls are TRBV5-1 and TRBJ2-3; D may be TRBD1 (6 bases). CDR3 length: 14 residues. In germline, CDR1 is SGHRS, CDR2 YFSETQ. V lost 3 bases and J 6 bases, leaving 14 bases between the germline ends. The CDR3 nucleotides read TGCGCCAGCAGCTCCAATACAGGGACCGATACGCAGTATTTT. It translates to CASSSNTGTDTQYF.

The rearrangement joins TRBV11-2 to TRBJ1-2; 10 nucleotides line up with TRBD1. Trimming cost V 4 bases and J 1 base; bases outside gene matches: 6. CDR3 length: 16 residues. Germline CDR1 SGHAT, CDR2 FQNNGV. The DNA for the CDR3 is TGTGCCAGCAGCTCCCGGGGACAGGGGCTTAACTATGGCTACACCTTC. It translates to CASSSRGQGLNYGYTF.

The chain has TRBV5-5 and TRBJ2-7, with a weak D call TRBD2 (6 bases). The germline V and J ends were trimmed by 1 base and 0 bases, with 14 bases remaining between them. This CDR3 comprises 16 residues. CDR1 is SGHKS, CDR2 YYEKEE, per germline (reference sequence). The CDR3 DNA is TGTGCCAGCAGCTTGTCCCCATCCGGGAGCTCCTACGAGCAGTACTTC. It yields the protein CASSLSPSGSSYEQYF.

The chain recombines TRBV2 with TRBJ1-1; no firm D call. CDR1 SNHLY and CDR2 FYNNEI come from the germline V gene. This CDR3 is 14 amino acids long. The V and J ends lost 6 bases and 2 bases respectively, with 13 bases between them. CDR3 sequence reads: CASSPGDYNTEAFF. CDR3 DNA sequence: TGTGCCAGCAGCCCCGGAGATTACAACACTGAAGCTTTCTTT.

The chain joins TRBV28 to TRBJ2-5, with a tentative D call TRBD2 (6 bases). CDR1 MDHEN and CDR2 SYDVKM come from the germline V gene. CDR3 length: 14 amino acids. V lost 6 bases, J lost 6 bases, and 17 bases lay in between. CDR3 coding DNA: TGTGCCAGCAGCTCTAGCGCCCAGGGAAAGACCCAGTACTTC. It codes for CASSSSAQGKTQYF. Based on the CDR3 plus reference TRBV28 and TRBJ2-5, the full variable domain is DVKVTQSSRYLVKRTGEKVFLECVQDMDHENMFWYRQDPGLGLRLIYFSYDVKMKEKGDIPEGYSVSREKKERFSLILESASTNQTSMYLCASSSSAQGKTQYFGPGTRLLVL.

This clone was seen a single time. The V gene is TRBV27, the J gene TRBJ2-7; TRBD2 agrees at 7 bases. J gave up 5 bases and V 5 bases, and 15 bases lay outside the gene matches. CDR1 MNHEY and CDR2 SMNVEV come from the germline V gene (reference sequence). The CDR3 has 16 residues. CDR3 in DNA: TGTGCCAGCAGTCATGGGAGGACTAGTGTCTGGGACGAGCAGTACTTC. Its translation: CASSHGRTSVWDEQYF.

J is TRBJ2-3 and V is TRBV5-6; D remains ambiguous. The germline gives CDR1 SGHDT, CDR2 YYEEEE. The CDR3 runs to 13 residues. Trimming cost V 4 bases and J 6 bases, with 12 bases left between them. DNA for the CDR3: TGTGCCAGCAGCCCCGCCTTCCAGGATACGCAGTATTTT. Its protein is CASSPAFQDTQYF.

V usage is TRBV11-2 and J usage is TRBJ1-2; a weak D match, TRBD1 (5 bases). CDR1 is SGHAT and CDR2 is FQNNGV in the germline V gene. Trimming removed 1 base at V and 4 bases at J, with 10 bases between. This CDR3 comprises 14 residues. Here the CDR3 DNA reads TGTGCCAGCAGCTTAGCCTCCCAGGGCTATGGCTACACCTTC. Residues: CASSLASQGYGYTF.

This clone was seen a few times. V usage is TRBV10-1 and J usage is TRBJ1-5; 7 nucleotides agree with TRBD1. There are 16 residues in the CDR3. Germline V gene lookup returns CDR1 WNHNN and CDR2 SYGVQD (reference sequence). J lost 5 bases, V lost 1 base, and 8 bases had no gene match. The CDR3 region is CASSECDRERDQPQHF. The CDR3 DNA reads as TGCGCCAGCAGTGAGTGTGACAGGGAAAGGGATCAGCCCCAGCATTTT.

The chain couples TRBV15 to TRBJ1-1; D unresolved. CDR1 and CDR2 from the germline V gene are LNHNV and YYDKDF (reference sequence). V was shortened by 0 bases and J by 2 bases, with 4 bases between the two germline ends. CDR3 size: 13 residues. DNA of the CDR3: TGTGCCACCAGCAGAGACCAAAACACTGAAGCTTTCTTT. Protein: CATSRDQNTEAFF.

CDR3 bases: TGCGCCAGCAGCCAAGGGGGGACTAGCGAAAGCTCCTACGAGCAGTACTTC. Protein product: CASSQGGTSESSYEQYF. The gene calls are TRBV4-1 and TRBJ2-7; 10 nucleotides agree with TRBD2. The CDR3 length is 17 residues. V shed 1 base, J shed 0 bases, and the junction held 6 bases outside the gene matches. CDR1 MGHRA and CDR2 YSYEKL come from the germline V gene.

DNA for the CDR3: TGCGCCAGCAGAAGTCAGGGAAACACCGGGGAGCTGTTTTTT. This sequence encodes CASRSQGNTGELFF. V usage is TRBV4-1 and J usage is TRBJ2-2; perhaps TRBD1 as D (5 bases). This CDR3 contains 14 residues. With 6 bases removed from V and 2 bases from J, the gap between germline ends came to 10 bases. Per the germline V gene, CDR1 is MGHRA and CDR2 is YSYEKL.

The chain carries TRBV19 and TRBJ1-5; TRBD1 matches 7 bases. V lost 4 bases and J lost 3; bases outside the gene matches: 12. Per germline, CDR1 LNHDA and CDR2 SQIVND (reference sequence). The CDR3 spans 17 residues. CDR3 residues: CASSRDLDRRLNQPQHF. The CDR3 DNA sequence: TGTGCCAGTAGTAGAGACTTGGACAGGCGGCTCAATCAGCCCCAGCATTTT. The full variable domain, with the rest looked up from reference TRBV19 and TRBJ1-5, is DGGITQSPKYLFRKEGQNVTLSCEQNLNHDAMYWYRQDPGQGLRLIYYSQIVNDFQKGDIAEGYSVSREKKESFPLTVTSAQKNPTAFYLCASSRDLDRRLNQPQHFGDGTRLSIL.

The chain has TRBV27 and TRBJ1-2; 10 nucleotides agree with TRBD1. J gave up 11 bases and V 7 bases, and 19 bases lay outside the gene matches. This CDR3 is 16 amino acids long. Germline V gene lookup returns CDR1 MNHEY and CDR2 SMNVEV (reference sequence). The DNA of the CDR3 is TGTGCCAGCAAAAAACTACGGACCGGGACAGGGGAAGTGTACACCTTC. Translation gives CASKKLRTGTGEVYTF.

The chain is built from TRBV11-2 and TRBJ2-1; 9 bases agree with TRBD2. The CDR3 has 17 residues. Germline CDR1 and CDR2: SGHAT and FQNNGV. Trimming cost V 1 base and J 3 bases; bases outside gene matches: 7. CDR3 coding DNA: TGTGCCAGCAGCTTAGTCGCGGCTAGCGGGATCTACAATGAGCAGTTCTTC. The encoded protein is CASSLVAASGIYNEQFF.

In its sample, this clone was seen once. V is TRBV30 and J is TRBJ2-7; D perhaps matches TRBD2 (5 bases). Germline lookup yields CDR1 GTSNPN and CDR2 SVGIG (reference sequence). Trimming pared 4 bases from V and 5 bases from J, leaving 15 bases between. The CDR3 has 13 amino acids. CDR3 sequence: CAWKKRDRDEQYF. The CDR3 region has the DNA TGTGCCTGGAAAAAGAGGGATCGAGACGAGCAGTACTTC.

The chain carries TRBV9 and TRBJ2-5; TRBD1 agrees at 9 bases. CDR3 length: 14 residues. CDR1 and CDR2 (germline): SGDLS, YYNGEE. The V and J ends lost 3 bases and 3 bases, in that order; junction bases with no gene match: 3. CDR3 coding DNA: TGTGCCAGCAGCGAGGGACAGGGAAAAGAGACCCAGTACTTC. This encodes CASSEGQGKETQYF. The full variable domain, completed using reference TRBV9 and TRBJ2-5, is DSGVTQTPKHLITATGQRVTLRCSPRSGDLSVYWYQQSLDQGLQFLIQYYNGEERAKGNILERFSAQQFPDLHSELNLSSLELGDSALYFCASSEGQGKETQYFGPGTRLLVL.

The chain is built from TRBV4-3 and TRBJ2-2; 10 positions agree with TRBD2. V shed 0 bases and J 4 bases; nucleotides not matched to a gene: 5. Per germline, CDR1 LGHNA and CDR2 YSLEER. This CDR3 has 17 residues. In nucleotides, the CDR3 is TGCGCCAGCAGCCAAGAAGGGCTAGCGGGAGTCACCGGGGAGCTGTTTTTT. It encodes CASSQEGLAGVTGELFF.

In DNA form, the CDR3 reads TGTGCCAGCAGCTCCCAGCTAGAGGAGACCCAGTACTTC. Translation: CASSSQLEETQYF. The chain has TRBV11-3 and TRBJ2-5; D not resolved. CDR1 is SGHNT and CDR2 is YENEEA in the germline V gene. CDR3 length: 13 amino acids. Trimming cost V 4 bases and J 5 bases, with 11 bases left between them.

The chain uses TRBV11-3 and TRBJ2-7; 7 positions agree with TRBD2. Germline CDR1 SGHNT, CDR2 YENEEA. The ends lost 3 bases at V and 5 bases at J; junction bases unmatched: 1. The CDR3 has 12 residues. The CDR3 sequence: CASSLGGNEQYF. The CDR3 nucleotides read TGTGCCAGCAGCTTGGGAGGGAACGAGCAGTACTTC.

This clone was counted once. The CDR3 spells CASSVQGTSTYEQYF. The CDR3 DNA reads TGTGCCAGCAGCGTACAGGGGACCTCAACCTACGAGCAGTACTTC. The rearrangement links TRBV9 to TRBJ2-7, with a weak D call TRBD1 (6 bases). Germline V gene sequence: CDR1 SGDLS, CDR2 YYNGEE. CDR3 length equals 15 residues. The ends were cut back, 1 base at V and 2 bases at J, with 13 bases in the middle.